What follows describes a single T cell receptor beta chain. What antigen it recognizes has not been identified. There are no base qualities to consult, and no much larger clone falls within one base. The intended sense of this specimen's time point label: baseline before first vaccination. Samples from vaccinated people were obtained from the UK trials COV001 and COV002, which included a single-blind randomized controlled phase 2/3 trial of AZD1222 (ChAdOx1 nCoV-19) in healthy adults. Trial participant PBMC samples were collected at day 0 and day 28 after the second dose for TCRbeta chain sequencing. The record originates from a study of T cell responses to AZD1222 COVID-19 vaccine (dated by TCRdb to about 2021). Study-level background: AZD1222 recipients whose second dose came at about 4 weeks and those whose second dose came at about 12 weeks were combined into one group, since spike-specific TCR depth and breadth did not differ between the two schedules. A total of 233 trial participants underwent TCR sequencing, of whom 207 received two doses of AZD1222 and about 25 received two doses of the MenACWY control vaccine. Trial participants were enrolled by age into subgroups of 18-55, 56-69 and 70-plus years, and roughly 150, 30 and 60 TCR-sequenced participants, respectively, were included in these subgroups. Study-level results and caveats: Conclusions about previously exposed vaccinees are limited, since just six or seven AZD1222 recipients were seropositive for SARS-CoV-2 at baseline. After two AZD1222 doses, spike-specific TCR breadth and depth were significantly higher than at day 0 and than in MenACWY recipients. CD4 TCRs associated with the vaccine covered the entire spike protein, and the dominant responses were in regions 160-218 and 743-854. Participants were mostly white British, with more females than males. The authors suggested clonal diversity may have been underestimated. The 56-69-year group was small, and its depth increase did not reach significance, likely because of low power. Because no day 14 peak-response samples were available, repertoires were characterized only after the peak T cell response. Reportedly, close to half of the unique spike-specific TCRs recognized epitopes lying outside the regions that are mutated in the B.1.351 and B.1.1.7 variants.

The CDR3 regions of human TCRbeta chains were analyzed by immunosequencing. For the original study's pipeline: Repertoire TCRs were checked for matches against a reference library of SARS-CoV-2-specific TCRs that had been generated using the MIRA antigen-specificity platform. Breadth meant the fraction of unique TCRs that were SARS-CoV-2-associated, whereas depth meant the fraction of total T cells that were SARS-CoV-2-associated. Using the MIRA data, every spike-specific TCR was mapped to the spike region that the TCR reacted to and assigned to either a CD4 or a CD8 class. Log10-transformed breadth and depth values were compared by one-way ANOVA with Sidak's multiple comparisons tests. Held by TCRdb, this immuneACCESS table contains in-frame sequences only and omits some clones. Under half of the omission traces to an unresolved V gene where checked; the cause of the rest is unknown. That table supplies the V and J calls and clone size; D and trimming were determined from the DNA. The sample data list around 120,000 clones, and 85% to 90% of these were observed just once. In total, the top ten clones hold 25% to 35% of the sample.

Here V drops 2 bases and J drops 0 bases, and the junction holds 3 bases not matched to any gene. The CDR3 covers 15 residues, taking in both the cysteine and the phenylalanine. CDR3 DNA only is kept here, 45 bases in frame from base 1. Taken from the germline V gene, the CDR1 and CDR2 loops are MNHEY and SVGAGI. Sample: peripheral blood, taken on day 0 of AZD1222 vaccination. This TCR derives from an adult in good health. The receptor chain draws on TRBV6-5 and TRBJ2-7; TRBD1 matches 8 bases in the middle. CDR3 loop: CASSYGRGLSYEQYF. The DNA sequence is given as TGTGCCAGCAGTTACGGCAGGGGGCTCTCCTACGAGCAGTACTTC.